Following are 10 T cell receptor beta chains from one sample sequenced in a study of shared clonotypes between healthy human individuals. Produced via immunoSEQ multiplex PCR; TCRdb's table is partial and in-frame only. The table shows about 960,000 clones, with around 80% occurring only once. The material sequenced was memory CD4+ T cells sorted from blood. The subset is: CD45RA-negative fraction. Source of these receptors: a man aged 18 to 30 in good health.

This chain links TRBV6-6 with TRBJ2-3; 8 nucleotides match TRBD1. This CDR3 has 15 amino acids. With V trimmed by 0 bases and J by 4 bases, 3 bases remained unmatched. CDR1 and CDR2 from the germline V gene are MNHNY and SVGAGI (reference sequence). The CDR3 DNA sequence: TGTGCCAGCAGTTACTCCACGACAGGGGCAGATACGCAGTATTTT. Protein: CASSYSTTGADTQYF.

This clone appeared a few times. CDR3 in DNA: TGTGCCAGCAGCACCCGGCAGACCAATGAGCAGTTCTTC. Translated, it gives CASSTRQTNEQFF. V is TRBV11-3 and J is TRBJ2-1; no reliable D call. Germline-derived CDR1 and CDR2 are SGHNT and YENEEA. This CDR3 region has 13 residues. V dropped 5 bases and J dropped 6 bases, with 11 bases sitting between them.

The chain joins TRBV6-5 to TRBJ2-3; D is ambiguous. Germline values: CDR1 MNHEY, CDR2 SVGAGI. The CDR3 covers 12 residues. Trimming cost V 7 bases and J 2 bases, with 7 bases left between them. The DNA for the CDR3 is TGTGCCAGCAATAGTGACACAGATACGCAGTATTTT. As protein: CASNSDTDTQYF.

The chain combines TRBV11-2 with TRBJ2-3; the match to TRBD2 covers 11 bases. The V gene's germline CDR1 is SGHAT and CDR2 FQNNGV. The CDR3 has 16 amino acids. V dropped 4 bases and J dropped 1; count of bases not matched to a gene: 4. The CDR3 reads CASSSLTSGGTDTQYF. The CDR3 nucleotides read TGTGCCAGCAGCTCCCTGACTAGCGGGGGCACAGATACGCAGTATTTT.

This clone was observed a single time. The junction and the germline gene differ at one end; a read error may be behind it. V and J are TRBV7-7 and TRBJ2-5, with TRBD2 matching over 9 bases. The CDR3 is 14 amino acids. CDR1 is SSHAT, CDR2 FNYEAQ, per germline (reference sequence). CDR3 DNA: TGTGCTAGCAGCGGTAGCGGGGGACAAGAGACCCAGTACTTC. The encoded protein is CASSGSGGQETQYF. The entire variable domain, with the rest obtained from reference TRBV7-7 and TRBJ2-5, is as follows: GAGVSQSPRYKVTKRGQDVTLRCDPISSHATLYWYQQALGQGPEFLTYFNYEAQPDKSGLPSDRFSAERPEGSISTLTIQRTEQRDSAMYRCASSGSGGQETQYFGPGTRLLVL.

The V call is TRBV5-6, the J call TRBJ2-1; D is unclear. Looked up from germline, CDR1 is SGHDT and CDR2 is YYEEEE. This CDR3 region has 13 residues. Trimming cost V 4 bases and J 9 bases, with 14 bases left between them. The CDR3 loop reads CASSLNRRGEQFF. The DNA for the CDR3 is TGTGCCAGCAGCCTAAACCGGAGAGGTGAGCAGTTCTTC.

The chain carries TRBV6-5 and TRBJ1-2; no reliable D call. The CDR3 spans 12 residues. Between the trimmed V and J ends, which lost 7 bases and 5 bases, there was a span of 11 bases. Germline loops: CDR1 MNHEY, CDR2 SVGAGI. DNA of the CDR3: TGTGCCAGCATGGCTTTCGGTTATGGCTACACCTTC. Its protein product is CASMAFGYGYTF.

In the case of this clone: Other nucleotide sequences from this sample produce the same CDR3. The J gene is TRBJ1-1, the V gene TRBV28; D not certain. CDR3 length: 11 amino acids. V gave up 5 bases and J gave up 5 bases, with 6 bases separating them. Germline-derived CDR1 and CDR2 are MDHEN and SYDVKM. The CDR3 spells CASSPGTEAFF. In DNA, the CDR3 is TGTGCCAGCAGTCCTGGGACTGAAGCTTTCTTT.

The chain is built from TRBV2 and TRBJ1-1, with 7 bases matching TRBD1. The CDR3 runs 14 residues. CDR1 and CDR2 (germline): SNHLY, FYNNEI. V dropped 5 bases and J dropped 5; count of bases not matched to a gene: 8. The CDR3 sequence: CASSFTGAGTEAFF. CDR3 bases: TGTGCCAGCAGTTTTACAGGGGCGGGGACTGAAGCTTTCTTT.

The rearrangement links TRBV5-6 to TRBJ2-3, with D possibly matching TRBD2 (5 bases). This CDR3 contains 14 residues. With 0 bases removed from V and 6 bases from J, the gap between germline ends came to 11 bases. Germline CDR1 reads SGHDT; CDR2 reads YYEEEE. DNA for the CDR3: TGTGCCAGCAGCTTGGGAGGGTGGGCCGATACGCAGTATTTT. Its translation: CASSLGGWADTQYF.